The next 16 T cell receptor beta chains were all read from a single sample in a study of technical replicates of blood from a few donors. Sequencing was performed with immunoSEQ multiplex PCR; in TCRdb, only in-frame clones are kept and a portion is missing. This table has more than 60,000 clones, more than 85% appearing once. Material: T cells isolated from PBMCs. These receptors all stem from a human donor in good health.

This sequence joins TRBV27 and TRBJ1-1; TRBD1 agrees at 7 bases. This CDR3 contains 14 residues. Per the germline V gene, CDR1 is MNHEY and CDR2 is SMNVEV (reference sequence). The V segment lost 6 bases and the J segment 4 bases; nucleotides outside the gene matches: 8. CDR3 sequence: CASSYGTAFTEAFF. For the CDR3, the DNA is TGTGCCAGCAGCTACGGGACAGCTTTCACTGAAGCTTTCTTT.

The chain joins TRBV7-2 to TRBJ2-3; 10 bases fit TRBD2. The germline V gene encodes CDR1 SGHTA and CDR2 FQGNSA. CDR3 size: 13 residues. The trim removed 5 bases at V and 10 bases at J, leaving 6 bases unmatched. This CDR3 reads CASSPSSGRAQYF. DNA of the CDR3: TGTGCCAGCAGCCCGTCTAGCGGGAGAGCGCAGTATTTT.

This clone appeared a single time. This chain uses TRBV27 with TRBJ2-5; D might be TRBD1 (7 bases). The ends were cut back, 5 bases at V and 5 bases at J, with 15 bases in the middle. CDR1 and CDR2 from the germline V gene are MNHEY and SMNVEV (reference sequence). The CDR3 is 14 amino acids. The CDR3: CASSPNPGGETQYF. Written as DNA, the CDR3 is TGTGCCAGCAGTCCCAACCCAGGGGGGGAGACCCAGTACTTC.

The chain employs TRBV2 and TRBJ2-3, with 9 nucleotides matching TRBD2. This CDR3 comprises 18 residues. The V gene's germline CDR1 is SNHLY and CDR2 FYNNEI. Germline trimming cut 2 bases from V and 0 bases from J; bases unmatched to any gene: 9. The chain's CDR3 is CASSESRVRGGSTDTQYF. The CDR3 bases are TGTGCCAGCAGTGAATCGAGGGTGCGGGGGGGGAGCACAGATACGCAGTATTTT.

The rearrangement links TRBV29-1 to TRBJ2-4; 7 bases line up with TRBD2. Per the germline V gene, CDR1 is SQVTM and CDR2 is ANQGSEA. V shed 7 bases and J 4 bases; nucleotides not matched to a gene: 13. This CDR3 has 15 residues. The CDR3 here is CSAQRGGQAKNIQYF. In DNA form, the CDR3 reads TGCAGCGCCCAACGGGGAGGGCAGGCTAAAAACATTCAGTACTTC.

The J gene is TRBJ2-2, the V gene TRBV27; 7 nucleotides match TRBD1. This CDR3 has 15 amino acids. CDR1 is MNHEY and CDR2 is SMNVEV in the germline V gene (reference sequence). Trimming removed 3 bases from V and 4 bases from J; junction bases left unmatched: 5. CDR3 amino acids: CASSFRQGITGELFF. The CDR3 region has the DNA TGTGCCAGCAGTTTCAGACAGGGAATCACCGGGGAGCTGTTTTTT.

CDR3 sequence (DNA): TGTGCCAGCAGCTTGAGGGTACGGGGAGAGGGAAATTCACCCCTCCACTTT. Translation: CASSLRVRGEGNSPLHF. The chain links TRBV11-2 to TRBJ1-6; no reliable D call. The CDR3 loop spans 17 amino acids. Between the trimmed V and J ends, which lost 3 bases and 7 bases, there was a span of 19 bases. Per germline, CDR1 SGHAT and CDR2 FQNNGV.

The genes are TRBV27 and TRBJ1-2; D may be TRBD1 (5 bases). The CDR3 sequence is 14 residues long. V was cut by 4 bases and J by 4 bases, with 13 bases left in between. The germline V gene has CDR1 MNHEY and CDR2 SMNVEV (reference sequence). DNA for the CDR3: TGTGCCAGCAGTTCGCCGGGACTTCCCTATGGCTACACCTTC. Translated: CASSSPGLPYGYTF.

This rearrangement joins TRBV18 to TRBJ1-1, with D perhaps TRBD1 (5 bases). Per germline, CDR1 KGHSH and CDR2 LQKENI. This CDR3 has 17 amino acids. The V end was cut by 3 bases, the J end by 2 bases, with 19 bases between. The CDR3 region has the DNA TGTGCCAGCTCACCTTCCTTGTTGGGGCAGGGAAACACTGAAGCTTTCTTT. Its translation: CASSPSLLGQGNTEAFF. The variable domain in full, with the rest retrieved from reference TRBV18 and TRBJ1-1, is NAGVMQNPRHLVRRRGQEARLRCSPMKGHSHVYWYRQLPEEGLKFMVYLQKENIIDESGMPKERFSAEFPKEGPSILRIQQVVRGDSAAYFCASSPSLLGQGNTEAFFGQGTRLTVV.

The chain carries TRBV5-1 and TRBJ2-5; 8 bases align to TRBD2. CDR1 SGHRS and CDR2 YFSETQ come from the germline V gene. The CDR3 spans 15 residues. The V and J ends lost 1 base and 1 base, in that order; junction bases with no gene match: 3. CDR3 protein: CASSLPAGAQETQYF. The CDR3 DNA reads as TGCGCCAGCAGCTTGCCAGCGGGGGCCCAAGAGACCCAGTACTTC.

The chain combines TRBV5-4 with TRBJ1-4; 8 positions agree with TRBD1. This CDR3 region has 17 residues. The V and J ends lost 0 bases and 3 bases, in that order; junction bases with no gene match: 7. CDR1 is SGHNT, CDR2 YYREEE, per germline (reference sequence). The CDR3 protein is CASSLVGTGLPNEKLFF. In DNA, the CDR3 is TGTGCCAGCAGCTTGGTAGGGACAGGTCTTCCTAATGAAAAACTGTTTTTT.

The chain recombines TRBV7-8 with TRBJ2-7; 7 bases are shared with TRBD1. The length of the CDR3 is 16 residues. Germline trimming cut 4 bases from V and 1 base from J; bases unmatched to any gene: 10. Germline CDR1 and CDR2: SGHVS and FQNEAQ. Written as DNA, the CDR3 is TGTGCCAGCAGCTCACCTCGGGGACAGCCTTCCTACGAGCAGTACTTC. Its protein is CASSSPRGQPSYEQYF.

This clone has only a few counts. This chain uses TRBV2 with TRBJ2-5; TRBD1 matches at 9 bases. The CDR3 sequence is 12 residues long. The ends lost 7 bases at V and 5 bases at J; junction bases unmatched: 2. The germline gives CDR1 SNHLY, CDR2 FYNNEI. The DNA for the CDR3 is TGTGCCAGCACCGGGACAGGGGAGACCCAGTACTTC. This translates into CASTGTGETQYF.

The chain recombines TRBV6-5 with TRBJ1-6, with D unresolved. The CDR3 loop spans 15 amino acids. Trimming shortened V by 2 bases and J by 10 bases, and 15 bases separated the two germline ends. Germline V lookup: CDR1 MNHEY, CDR2 SVGAGI. The DNA of the CDR3 is TGTGCCAGCAGTTACACTACAGTTGGAGGGTCACCCCTCCACTTT. Its translation: CASSYTTVGGSPLHF.

The chain employs TRBV7-6 and TRBJ2-1; D is possibly TRBD2 (5 bases). The CDR3 runs to 12 residues. Germline V CDR1 and CDR2: SGHVS, FNYEAQ. Trimming shortened V by 3 bases and J by 14 bases, and 14 bases separated the two germline ends. The CDR3 spells CASSFPGSREFF. The CDR3 DNA reads TGTGCCAGCAGCTTCCCGGGGTCTAGGGAGTTCTTC.

CDR3: CASSYSGTSGSYEQYF. CDR3 sequence (DNA): TGTGCCAGCAGTTACTCCGGGACTAGCGGGAGTTACGAGCAGTACTTC. This chain links TRBV6-5 with TRBJ2-7, with 14 positions matching TRBD2. This CDR3 has 16 residues. V was clipped by 0 bases and J by 4 bases; unmatched bases: 2. CDR1 and CDR2 from the germline V gene are MNHEY and SVGAGI.